The source of this TCR beta chain is a study of human T cells and chemical hapten exposure. This clonotype was picked up one time. This may arise from a read error, as a much more abundant clone is one base away. TCRdb independently ran MiXCR on the RACE reads; one entry per CDR3 protein. This table has 75,000 to 80,000 distinct CDR3 sequences, around 9.4% appearing once. Time point: healthy volunteer bleed at 6 weeks. The starting material, unfractionated whole blood, was used for total RNA extraction. The length of the CDR3 is 15 residues. Germline V gives CDR1 MGHDK, CDR2 SYGVNS. V shed 4 bases and J shed 6 bases, with 15 bases lying between them.

The TCR comes from a female donor in good health. Some clones in this sample may be carry-over from other donors' samples. The V call is TRBV25-1, the J call TRBJ2-2; no clear D gene. The sequenced material came from whole blood. The CDR3 spells CASSVSRGFAGELFF. CDR3 coding DNA: TGTGCCAGCAGTGTTTCGCGTGGGTTTGCCGGGGAGCTGTTTTTT. The full variable domain, its missing parts supplied by reference TRBV25-1 and TRBJ2-2, is EADIYQTPRYLVIGTGKKITLECSQTMGHDKMYWYQQDPGMELHLIHYSYGVNSTEKGDLSSESTVSRIRTEHFPLTLESARPSHTSQYLCASSVSRGFAGELFFGEGSRLTVL.